Listed here are 2 T cell receptor beta chains from one sample, sequenced in a study of CXCR3-negative and CXCR3-positive naive CD8 T cells. Study-level findings and limits: Naive cells positive for CXCR3 carried more hydrophobic TRB CDR3s than CXCR3-negative ones.

All TRB cDNA libraries came from 5' RACE performed with UMI labels. TCRdb re-called the 5' RACE reads and catalogs CDR3 proteins one per entry, DNA excluded. Its table records some 54,000 distinct CDR3 sequences. The antigens for these receptors are not known. Sequenced input: naive CXCR3+ CD8+ T cells from blood. Subset meaning: CD45RO-CCR7+CD27+CD95- naive CD8+ T cells expressing CXCR3 (TNR3+). These receptors were taken from a human donor in good health. Some clones in this sample may be carry-over from other donors' samples.

This chain links TRBV24-1 with TRBJ2-2. CDR1 and CDR2 (germline): KGHDR, SFDVKD. The CDR3 loop spans 14 amino acids. Here the CDR3 reads CATSDLTHTGELFF.

This chain links TRBV10-3 with TRBJ1-4; TCRdb gives TRBD1 as the D gene, but with no DNA this cannot be confirmed. Germline values: CDR1 ENHRY, CDR2 SYGVKD. This CDR3 spans 15 amino acids. CDR3 region: CAISSAREMDEKLFF.